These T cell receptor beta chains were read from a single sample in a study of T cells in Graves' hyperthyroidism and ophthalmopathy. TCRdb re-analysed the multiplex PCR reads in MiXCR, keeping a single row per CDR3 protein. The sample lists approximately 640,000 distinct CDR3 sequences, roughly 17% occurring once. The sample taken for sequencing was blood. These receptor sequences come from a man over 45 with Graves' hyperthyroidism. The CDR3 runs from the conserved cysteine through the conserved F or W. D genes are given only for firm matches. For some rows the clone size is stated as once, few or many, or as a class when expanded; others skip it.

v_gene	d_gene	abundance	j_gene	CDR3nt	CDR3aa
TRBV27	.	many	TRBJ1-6	TGTGCCAGCAGTTTCTCGGGGGGCAGCACCTATAATTCACCCCTCCACTTT	CASSFSGGSTYNSPLHF
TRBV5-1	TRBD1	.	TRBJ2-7	TGCGCCAGCAGCTTGGACCAGGGGGCCCTAACCTACGAGCAGTACTTC	CASSLDQGALTYEQYF
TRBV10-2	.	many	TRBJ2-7	TGCGCCAGCAGTGAAGCAAGGGGGGTCTTCTACGAGCAGTACTTC	CASSEARGVFYEQYF
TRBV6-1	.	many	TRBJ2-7	TGTGCCAGCAGTGAAATTTCGTGGGGGCCGATCAGTCCCGAGCAGTACTTC	CASSEISWGPISPEQYF
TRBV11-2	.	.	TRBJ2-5	TGTGCCAGCAGCCCAGGACAGACGGAGACCCAGTACTTC	CASSPGQTETQYF
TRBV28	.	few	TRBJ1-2	TGTGCCACCCACAGGGTTGGCTACACCTTC	CATHRVGYTF
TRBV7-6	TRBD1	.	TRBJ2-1	TGTGCCAGCAGCTCACAGGGGGCCAGGACAAACAATGAGCAGTTCTTC	CASSSQGARTNNEQFF
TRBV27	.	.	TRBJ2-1	TGTGCCAGCAGTTTACCCCCGTCCGGTGAGCAGTTCTTC	CASSLPPSGEQFF
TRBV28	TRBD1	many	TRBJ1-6	TGTGCCAGCAGTCCGCAGTCCGGGACAGGGAAGGGGGCCCTCCACTTT	CASSPQSGTGKGALHF
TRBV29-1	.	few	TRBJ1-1	TGCAGCGTCAGTATTGGGGGGGTATGGAATGAAGCTTTCTTT	CSVSIGGVWNEAFF
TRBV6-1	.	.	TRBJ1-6	TGTGCCAGCAGTCCTTCGGGCAATTCACCCCTCCACTTT	CASSPSGNSPLHF
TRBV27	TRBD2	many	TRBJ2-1	TGTGCCAGCAGTTTATCGAACGGGGGGAACCACAATGAGCAGTTCTTC	CASSLSNGGNHNEQFF
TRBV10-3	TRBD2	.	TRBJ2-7	TGTGCCATCAGTGGAGAGGGGACTAGCGGTTTTTACGAGCAGTACTTC	CAISGEGTSGFYEQYF
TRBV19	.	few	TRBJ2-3	TGTGCCAGTAGTCCCCAAGGCTCTTGGACGCAGTATTTT	CASSPQGSWTQYF
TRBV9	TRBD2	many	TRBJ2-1	TGTGCCAGCAGCGGGAGTCTAGCGGGAGGGCCCTCCAATGAGCAGTTCTTC	CASSGSLAGGPSNEQFF
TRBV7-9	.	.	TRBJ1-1	TGTGCCAGCAGCCCGGGACAAACTGAAGCTTTCTTT	CASSPGQTEAFF
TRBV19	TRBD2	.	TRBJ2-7	TGTGCCAGTAGTTACGTAGCGGGAGAAGGGTACGAGCAGTACTTC	CASSYVAGEGYEQYF
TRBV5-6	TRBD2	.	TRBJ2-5	TGTGCCAGCAGCTCCTTGACTAGCGGGAAAGAGACCCAGTACTTC	CASSSLTSGKETQYF